These 32 T cell receptor beta chains originate from one sample sequenced in a study of blood T cells in healthy people across ages. A second roughly 6 to 11 cycle PCR used barcoded and J-beta primers. A single record per CDR3 protein comes from TCRdb applying MiXCR to the 5' RACE reads. The sample consists of around 700,000 distinct CDR3 sequences, 25% of them appearing once. These same records also appear under a second study, on T cells of mothers and their children.

The sequencing input was blood. The source is a boy between 5 and 17 years old in good health.

This clonotype was counted ten times or more. This chain links TRBV29-1 with TRBJ2-1, with D tentatively TRBD1 or TRBD2 (5 bases each). Trimming took 7 bases from V and 2 from J, leaving 12 bases between them. The CDR3 length is 13 residues. CDR1 SQVTM and CDR2 ANQGSEA come from the germline V gene. DNA of the CDR3: TGCAGCGGGAGGCAGGGTGCCTACAATGAGCAGTTCTTC. This encodes CSGRQGAYNEQFF.

The chain employs TRBV7-9 and TRBJ2-1, with a possible D match to TRBD1 (5 bases). The end of the DNA is better explained by TRBJ2-5, so the J call may be wrong. CDR3 size: 14 residues. CDR1 and CDR2 from the germline V gene are SEHNR and FQNEAQ (reference sequence). The CDR3 spells CASSPGRQQETQYF. CDR3 nucleotides: TGTGCCAGCAGCCCCGGGCGACAGCAAGAGACCCAGTACTTC.

This clonotype was seen more than once but under ten times. The CDR3 protein is CSAVRQMNSGANVLTF. In DNA form, the CDR3 reads TGCAGCGCCGTGAGACAAATGAACTCTGGGGCCAACGTCCTGACTTTC. J is TRBJ2-6 and V is TRBV29-1; D gene uncertain. V was cut by 7 bases and J by 0 bases, with 16 bases left in between. The CDR3 runs 16 residues. Germline V lookup: CDR1 SQVTM, CDR2 ANQGSEA.

This clonotype was counted between two and nine times. V gene TRBV2 combines with J gene TRBJ2-2; TRBD2 matches 11 bases. This CDR3 comprises 14 residues. V lost 10 bases and J lost 5; bases outside the gene matches: 6. The germline V gene has CDR1 SNHLY and CDR2 FYNNEI. This chain's CDR3 is CATLAGGRTGELFF. The CDR3 DNA is TGTGCCACCCTAGCGGGGGGACGGACCGGGGAGCTGTTTTTT.

The chain uses TRBV12-3 or TRBV12-4 and TRBJ1-4; D is unclear. The CDR3 has 13 residues. V was clipped by 8 bases and J by 4 bases, with 11 bases between them. CDR3 in amino acids: CASGSWSNEKLFF. CDR3 in DNA: TGTGCCAGCGGTTCATGGAGTAATGAAAAACTGTTTTTT.

This clonotype was seen a few times. The gene calls are TRBV5-1 and TRBJ2-5; 8 nucleotides line up with TRBD2. Germline V gene data show CDR1 as SGHRS and CDR2 as YFSETQ. The V and J ends lost 1 base and 1 base, in that order; junction bases with no gene match: 3. The CDR3 loop spans 15 amino acids. The DNA of the CDR3 is TGCGCCAGCAGCTTGTCGGGGGGGATCCAAGAGACCCAGTACTTC. This encodes CASSLSGGIQETQYF. Full variable domain (outside the CDR3, taken from reference TRBV5-1 and TRBJ2-5): KAGVTQTPRYLIKTRGQQVTLSCSPISGHRSVSWYQQTPGQGLQFLFEYFSETQRNKGNFPGRFSGRQFSNSRSEMNVSTLELGDSALYLCASSLSGGIQETQYFGPGTRLLVL.

This chain joins TRBV15 and TRBJ2-5, with 7 bases aligning to TRBD2. The CDR3 runs 13 residues. Losses at the gene ends were 6 bases for V and 5 bases for J; bases not matched to a gene: 6. The germline gives CDR1 LNHNV, CDR2 YYDKDF (reference sequence). The DNA of the CDR3 is TGTGCCACCAGGGGGGAGGGAGTTGAGACCCAGTACTTC. Protein: CATRGEGVETQYF.

This clonotype has only a few counts. The chain couples TRBV20-1 to TRBJ2-1, with 10 nucleotides matching TRBD1. CDR1 DFQATT and CDR2 SNEGSKA come from the germline V gene (reference sequence). The ends lost 5 bases at V and 7 bases at J; junction bases unmatched: 8. The CDR3 loop spans 14 amino acids. The CDR3: CSASTGGDLNEQFF. DNA of the CDR3: TGCAGTGCTTCGACAGGGGGCGATTTGAATGAGCAGTTCTTC.

This rearrangement joins TRBV29-1 to TRBJ2-5; 11 positions agree with TRBD2. The CDR3 totals 15 residues. V gave up 4 bases and J gave up 5 bases; unmatched junction bases: 9. In germline, CDR1 is SQVTM, CDR2 ANQGSEA. DNA of the CDR3: TGCAGCGTTGTGGGTAGCGGGAGGGCGGCGGAGACCCAGTACTTC. It specifies CSVVGSGRAAETQYF.

The J gene is TRBJ2-7, the V gene TRBV20-1; 12 bases are shared with TRBD2. In germline, CDR1 is DFQATT, CDR2 SNEGSKA (reference sequence). The CDR3 sequence is 13 residues long. V dropped 6 bases and J dropped 6; count of bases not matched to a gene: 6. CDR3 DNA: TGCAGTGCCCCGGTACTAGCGGGAGGCGAGCAGTACTTC. It translates to CSAPVLAGGEQYF.

The chain is built from TRBV20-1 and TRBJ2-4, with 10 bases fitting TRBD2. The ends lost 3 bases at V and 6 bases at J; junction bases unmatched: 5. This CDR3 comprises 14 residues. In germline, CDR1 is DFQATT, CDR2 SNEGSKA (reference sequence). Here the CDR3 DNA reads TGCAGTGCTAGGAAGCGGGAGGGTTTAAACATTCAGTACTTC. This sequence encodes CSARKREGLNIQYF.

This clonotype was recorded a few times. V and J are TRBV24-1 and TRBJ1-5; the D is unclear. V was clipped by 2 bases and J by 2 bases, with 9 bases between them. The CDR3 runs to 15 residues. CDR1 is KGHDR and CDR2 is SFDVKD in the germline V gene. DNA for the CDR3: TGTGCCACCAGTGATTCCTGGGAGGGCAATCAGCCCCAGCATTTT. Amino acids: CATSDSWEGNQPQHF.

This chain connects TRBV20-1 to TRBJ2-1, with 7 positions matching TRBD2. The CDR3 is 14 residues long. Germline V lookup: CDR1 DFQATT, CDR2 SNEGSKA (reference sequence). V gave up 5 bases and J gave up 7 bases; unmatched junction bases: 11. The CDR3 DNA follows: TGCAGTGCTCCCCTCGAGACTAGCTTGAATGAGCAGTTCTTC. This codes for CSAPLETSLNEQFF.

The CDR3 coding sequence is TGTGCCACCAAAGTAACTGGGACGGAAGAGACCCAGTACTTC. Translation: CATKVTGTEETQYF. The genes are TRBV6-5 and TRBJ2-5; D assignment may be TRBD1 or TRBD2 (5 bases each). The CDR3 totals 14 residues. Germline CDR1 and CDR2: MNHEY and SVGAGI. V lost 10 bases, J lost 3 bases, and 18 bases lay in between.

The chain has TRBV5-6 and TRBJ2-1; TRBD1 matches 7 bases. Losses at the gene ends were 2 bases for V and 5 bases for J; bases not matched to a gene: 7. There are 15 residues in the CDR3. Germline-derived CDR1 and CDR2 are SGHDT and YYEEEE. The chain's CDR3 is CASSLRGQSDNEQFF. Here the CDR3 DNA reads TGTGCCAGCAGCTTAAGGGGACAGAGCGACAATGAGCAGTTCTTC.

This clonotype was counted only a few times. At one of its ends the junction is not consistent with the germline gene, which may arise from a read error. The V and J genes are TRBV29-1 and TRBJ2-5; 8 bases agree with TRBD2. Germline V lookup: CDR1 SQVTM, CDR2 ANQGSEA. This CDR3 has 15 amino acids. DNA of the CDR3: TGCAGCGTTGACCGAGTCGGGGGGGCGCAAGGGACCCAGTACTTC. Amino acids: CSVDRVGGAQGTQYF. Combining the CDR3 with reference TRBV29-1 and TRBJ2-5 gives the whole variable domain SAVISQKPSRDICQRGTSLTIQCQVDSQVTMMFWYRQQPGQSLTLIATANQGSEATYESGFVIDKFPISRPNLTFSTLTVSNMSPEDSSIYLCSVDRVGGAQGTQYFGPGTRLLVL.

V usage is TRBV5-1 and J usage is TRBJ2-3; TRBD2 matches 7 bases. With 4 bases clipped from V and 0 bases from J, the junction kept 11 bases outside the gene matches. The CDR3 contains 17 residues. Looked up from germline, CDR1 is SGHRS and CDR2 is YFSETQ. The CDR3 DNA follows: TGCGCCAGCAGCGGGGGGGACTACCCAATGAGCACAGATACGCAGTATTTT. Its translation is CASSGGDYPMSTDTQYF.

This chain connects TRBV7-9 to TRBJ2-5; D possibly corresponds to TRBD2 (6 bases). Trimming removed 5 bases from V and 3 bases from J, with 22 bases in between. Germline V gene data show CDR1 as SEHNR and CDR2 as FQNEAQ (reference sequence). CDR3 size: 17 residues. The CDR3 DNA is TGTGCCAGCAGCGCATTTCACCAACTAGCCGTTAAAGAGACCCAGTACTTC. This gives the protein CASSAFHQLAVKETQYF. The full variable domain, its missing parts supplied by reference TRBV7-9 and TRBJ2-5, is DTGVSQNPRHKITKRGQNVTFRCDPISEHNRLYWYRQTLGQGPEFLTYFQNEAQLEKSRLLSDRFSAERPKGSFSTLEIQRTEQGDSAMYLCASSAFHQLAVKETQYFGPGTRLLVL.

The sample holds many counts of this clonotype. The V gene is TRBV28, the J gene TRBJ2-1; D remains ambiguous. The length of the CDR3 is 13 residues. Germline CDR1 reads MDHEN; CDR2 reads SYDVKM. V gave up 8 bases and J gave up 3 bases, with 11 bases separating them. The CDR3 here is CASLGRSYNEQFF. The CDR3, as DNA: TGTGCCAGCTTGGGCCGAAGCTACAATGAGCAGTTCTTC.

This clonotype was observed a handful of times. The V and J genes are TRBV25-1 and TRBJ1-3, with D hard to call. V dropped 4 bases and J dropped 4 bases, with 5 bases sitting between them. Germline CDR1 and CDR2: MGHDK and SYGVNS. The CDR3 length is 12 residues. CDR3 loop: CASSGVGNTIYF. CDR3 in DNA: TGTGCCAGCAGTGGGGTGGGAAACACCATATATTTT.

The rearrangement joins TRBV7-6 to TRBJ2-5, with TRBD1 matching 9 bases. With the DNA end fitting TRBJ2-7 better, the J assignment may be wrong. The V gene's germline CDR1 is SGHVS and CDR2 FNYEAQ. The CDR3 covers 18 residues. DNA of the CDR3: TGTGCCAGCAGCGTAGAACCGGGACAGGGTTTTTCCGCCTACGAGCAGTACTTC. Translation gives CASSVEPGQGFSAYEQYF.

The chain recombines TRBV4-3 with TRBJ1-6; D is possibly TRBD1 (5 bases). The V gene lost 1 base and the J gene lost 6 bases, with 10 bases spanning the gap. The CDR3 extends over 15 amino acids. Germline V gene sequence: CDR1 LGHNA, CDR2 YSLEER. The CDR3 DNA is TGCGCCAGCAGCCAAGGTCCGACAGTTAATTCACCCCTCCACTTT. It encodes CASSQGPTVNSPLHF.

The chain is built from TRBV6-5 and TRBJ2-7; 9 positions match TRBD1. This CDR3 contains 15 residues. Germline CDR1 is MNHEY and CDR2 is SVGAGI. The V segment lost 6 bases and the J segment 2 bases; nucleotides outside the gene matches: 8. CDR3 sequence reads: CASSNPGQGTYEQYF. The CDR3 DNA reads as TGTGCCAGCAGCAATCCGGGACAGGGCACCTACGAGCAGTACTTC.

The chain couples TRBV12-3 or TRBV12-4 to TRBJ2-3, with TRBD2 matching over 7 bases. This CDR3 region has 14 residues. The V and J ends lost 8 bases and 4 bases, in that order; junction bases with no gene match: 9. The CDR3 reads CASAPSGNADTQYF. CDR3 nucleotides: TGTGCCAGCGCCCCCAGCGGGAACGCAGATACGCAGTATTTT.

J is TRBJ1-2 and V is TRBV5-1; possible D gene TRBD1, 6 bases. V was shortened by 3 bases and J by 6 bases, with 12 bases between the two germline ends. The V gene's germline CDR1 is SGHRS and CDR2 YFSETQ. There are 13 residues in the CDR3. CDR3 sequence (DNA): TGCGCCAGCAGCTCGCAGGGGACGAATGGCTACACCTTC. The encoded protein is CASSSQGTNGYTF.

J is TRBJ2-2 and V is TRBV6-2 or TRBV6-3, with a tentative D call TRBD1 (5 bases). Germline V gene sequence: CDR1 MNHEY, CDR2 SVGEGT. V shed 6 bases and J shed 0 bases, with 17 bases lying between them. This CDR3 spans 17 amino acids. CDR3 in DNA: TGTGCCAGCAGCCAAATACAGGCCAAGGCGAACACCGGGGAGCTGTTTTTT. Translated, it gives CASSQIQAKANTGELFF.

This clonotype was seen only a few times. The chain carries TRBV6-1 and TRBJ1-4, with 8 bases aligning to TRBD1. This CDR3 region has 15 residues. V shed 4 bases, J shed 5 bases, and the junction held 6 bases outside the gene matches. Germline V lookup: CDR1 MNHNS, CDR2 SASEGT. The CDR3 is CASSGWTGLNEKLFF. The CDR3, as DNA: TGTGCCAGCAGTGGTTGGACAGGGCTGAATGAAAAACTGTTTTTT.

The chain recombines TRBV29-1 with TRBJ2-5, with TRBD2 matching 10 bases. The J call may be wrong; the DNA end is better matched by TRBJ2-7. Germline CDR1 is SQVTM and CDR2 is ANQGSEA. The length of the CDR3 is 12 residues. The CDR3 reads CSVAGGPHEQYF. DNA for the CDR3: TGCAGCGTAGCGGGAGGGCCGCACGAGCAGTACTTC.

The chain couples TRBV5-1 to TRBJ1-1; no clear D. V shed 5 bases and J shed 3 bases, with 11 bases lying between them. CDR3 length: 13 residues. Germline values: CDR1 SGHRS, CDR2 YFSETQ. DNA for the CDR3: TGCGCCAGCAGGGGTACCTCCGACACTGAAGCTTTCTTT. It is translated as CASRGTSDTEAFF.

In this sample, this clonotype turned up a few times. J is TRBJ2-3 and V is TRBV6-6; D not certain. The CDR3 covers 12 residues. Trimming shortened V by 6 bases and J by 8 bases, and 12 bases separated the two germline ends. Germline V CDR1 and CDR2: MNHNY, SVGAGI (reference sequence). CDR3 protein: CASRATRVTQYF. The CDR3 bases are TGTGCCAGCAGGGCCACCCGTGTTACGCAGTATTTT.

Comments on this clonotype: Compared with germline, one end of the junction differs, possibly owing to a read error. The V call is TRBV13, the J call TRBJ2-1, with a weak D call TRBD2 (5 bases). CDR1 and CDR2 (germline): PRHDT, FYEKMQ (reference sequence). This CDR3 contains 17 residues. CDR3 amino acids: CASSPSRFISSYNEQSF. CDR3 nucleotide sequence: TGTGCCAGCAGCCCTAGCAGGTTTATTAGCTCCTACAATGAGCAGTCCTTC.

This clonotype was seen a few times. V gene TRBV28 combines with J gene TRBJ2-6; tentatively, D is TRBD1 (5 bases). Germline V lookup: CDR1 MDHEN, CDR2 SYDVKM. Between the trimmed V and J ends, which lost 6 bases and 1 base, there was a span of 13 bases. The CDR3 extends over 16 amino acids. This CDR3 reads CASRPPKGSGANVLTF. The CDR3 nucleotides read TGTGCCAGCAGGCCGCCAAAGGGGTCTGGGGCCAACGTCCTGACTTTC.